This T cell receptor beta chain emerged from a study of CD8+CD57+ T cells in acquired aplastic anemia. Study overall: The sorted CD4+ and CD8+ cells yielded an average roughly 3 ug of DNA.

Genomic DNA, the template, was used for profiling of the TCR beta VDJ and CDR3. TCRdb used MiXCR to reprocess the reads, holding one entry per CDR3 protein. Among around 150,000 distinct CDR3 sequences listed, 45% to 55% were seen once. CDR3 length: 15 residues. Looked up from germline, CDR1 is KGHSH and CDR2 is LQKENI. V was cut by 0 bases and J by 7 bases, with 13 bases left in between. Previously, flow cytometry had revealed CD8+CD57+ cell expansion in the patients chosen for sequencing. The origin of this receptor is a human donor with aplastic anemia. The chain is built from TRBV18 and TRBJ1-5; a weak D match, TRBD1 (6 bases). Sequencing used sorted CD4+, CD8+, or CD8+CD57+ T cells (not recorded which) from PBMCs. The CDR3 sequence: CASSPPTGSGQPQHF. CDR3 DNA: TGTGCCAGCTCACCACCGACAGGTTCGGGACAGCCCCAGCATTTT. The whole variable domain, remainder taken from reference TRBV18 and TRBJ1-5, is NAGVMQNPRHLVRRRGQEARLRCSPMKGHSHVYWYRQLPEEGLKFMVYLQKENIIDESGMPKERFSAEFPKEGPSILRIQQVVRGDSAAYFCASSPPTGSGQPQHFGDGTRLSIL.